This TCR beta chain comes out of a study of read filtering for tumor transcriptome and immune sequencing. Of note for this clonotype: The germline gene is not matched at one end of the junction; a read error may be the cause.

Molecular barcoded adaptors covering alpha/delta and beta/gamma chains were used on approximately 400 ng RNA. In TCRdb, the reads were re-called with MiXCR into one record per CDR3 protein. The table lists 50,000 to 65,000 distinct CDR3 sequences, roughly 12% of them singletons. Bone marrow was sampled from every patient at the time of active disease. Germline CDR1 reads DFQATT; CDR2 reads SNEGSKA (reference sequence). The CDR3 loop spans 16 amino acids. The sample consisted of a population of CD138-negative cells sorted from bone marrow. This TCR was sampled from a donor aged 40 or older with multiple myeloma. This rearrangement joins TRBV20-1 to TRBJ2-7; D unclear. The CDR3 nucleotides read TGCAGTGCTAGAGGGAGCCAAGGGTTGGCCTCCTACAAGCAGTACTTC. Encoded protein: CSARGSQGLASYKQYF.